This T cell receptor (beta chain) was identified during a study of cytomegalovirus exposure and HLA in healthy donors. Overall study results and limits: With high specificity and sensitivity, the classifier reportedly diagnosed cytomegalovirus status.

Trimming took 3 bases from V and 1 from J, leaving 9 bases between them. CDR1 is MRHNA, CDR2 SNTAGT, per germline. The CDR3 runs to 14 residues. Generated by immunoSEQ multiplex PCR, the TCRdb table keeps only in-frame clones and is missing some. This table holds roughly 68,000 clones, roughly 91% found once. Details on this clone: Its antigen is unknown.

V is TRBV6-4 and J is TRBJ1-1; D may be TRBD1 (6 bases). Sequencing used PBMCs. The receptor was derived from a woman aged 18-29 years in good health and CMV-seronegative. CDR3 DNA sequence: TGTGCCAGCAGTGAAGGGGGGGAGAACACTGAAGCTTTCTTT. Its translation: CASSEGGENTEAFF.